Listed below are T cell receptor beta chains from one sample, sequenced in a study of blood T cell repertoires in COVID-19. Some clones are missing from TCRdb's copy, which holds only in-frame ones; the method was immunoSEQ multiplex PCR. The sample consists of about 440,000 clones, about nine tenths of them appearing once. The sequenced sample was peripheral blood. The receptors were sampled from a woman aged 50 to 65 with COVID-19, enrolled during active disease. The CDR3 runs from the conserved cysteine through the conserved F or W. A D gene is named only where the DNA matches it firmly. Not all rows give a size; the values are once, few, many and, for expanded clones, a class.

D gene,V gene,J gene,CDR3 length,clone size,CDR3 DNA,CDR3 protein
NA,TRBV5-6,TRBJ1-1,14,NA,TGTGCCAGCAGCTTGGCGCGGGCGAACACTGAAGCTTTCTTT,CASSLARANTEAFF
TRBD2,TRBV7-8,TRBJ2-5,14,NA,TGTGCCAGCAAGAGCGGGGGCTCCGGGGAGACCCAGTACTTC,CASKSGGSGETQYF
NA,TRBV11-2,TRBJ2-7,15,NA,TGTGCCAGCAGACCCGGACTGAAAAGCTCCTACGAGCAGTACTTC,CASRPGLKSSYEQYF
TRBD1,TRBV6-4,TRBJ1-5,13,few,TGTGCCAGCAGTCCCGACAGGGACCAGCCCCAGCATTTT,CASSPDRDQPQHF
TRBD2,TRBV9,TRBJ2-3,15,NA,TGTGCCAGCAGCCCAAGCGGGGGGGCCGCAGATACGCAGTATTTT,CASSPSGGAADTQYF
NA,TRBV5-4,TRBJ2-1,13,NA,TGTGCCAGCGGAGGGACCTCCTACAATGAGCAGTTCTTC,CASGGTSYNEQFF
TRBD1,TRBV10-3,TRBJ1-2,13,NA,TGTGCCATCAGTGAGGGACAGGGCCGTGGCTACACCTTC,CAISEGQGRGYTF
TRBD1,TRBV11-2,TRBJ1-1,17,NA,TGTGCCAGCAGATCAAACTCCGGGACAGTCCTTTACACTGAAGCTTTCTTT,CASRSNSGTVLYTEAFF
NA,TRBV24-1,TRBJ1-1,11,NA,TGTGCCACCCCCCGGGGGACTGAAGCTTTCTTT,CATPRGTEAFF
NA,TRBV7-2,TRBJ1-2,15,NA,TGTGCCAGCAGCCGCTACAGGGTTGGTGACTATGGCTACACCTTC,CASSRYRVGDYGYTF